This T cell receptor beta chain was retrieved from a study of shared T cell receptors in the human thymus. TCRdb's table, derived via immunoSEQ multiplex PCR, lists solely in-frame clones and lacks some. The data contain over 65,000 clones, roughly 95% of them singletons. V lost 0 bases, J lost 3 bases, and 13 bases lay in between. The CDR3 is made up of 15 amino acids. Looked up from germline, CDR1 is SGHDT and CDR2 is YYEEEE. The genes are TRBV5-6 and TRBJ2-7; tentatively, D is TRBD1 (5 bases). Sequenced sample: thymocytes. This receptor was taken from a human donor. The CDR3 loop reads CASSLAGQGDYEQYF. Written as DNA, the CDR3 is TGTGCCAGCAGCTTGGCTGGCCAGGGCGACTACGAGCAGTACTTC.